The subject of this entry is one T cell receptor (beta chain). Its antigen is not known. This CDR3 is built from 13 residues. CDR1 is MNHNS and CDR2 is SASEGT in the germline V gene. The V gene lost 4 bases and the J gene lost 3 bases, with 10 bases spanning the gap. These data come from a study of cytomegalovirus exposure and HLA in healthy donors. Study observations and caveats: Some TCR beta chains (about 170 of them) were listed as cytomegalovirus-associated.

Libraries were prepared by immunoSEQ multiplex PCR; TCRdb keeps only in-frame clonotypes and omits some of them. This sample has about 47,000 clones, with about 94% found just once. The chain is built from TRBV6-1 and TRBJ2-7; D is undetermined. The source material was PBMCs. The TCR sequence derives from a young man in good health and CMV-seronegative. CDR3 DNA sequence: TGTGCCAGCAGTGCCAACAGCTACTACGAGCAGTACTTC. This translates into CASSANSYYEQYF.